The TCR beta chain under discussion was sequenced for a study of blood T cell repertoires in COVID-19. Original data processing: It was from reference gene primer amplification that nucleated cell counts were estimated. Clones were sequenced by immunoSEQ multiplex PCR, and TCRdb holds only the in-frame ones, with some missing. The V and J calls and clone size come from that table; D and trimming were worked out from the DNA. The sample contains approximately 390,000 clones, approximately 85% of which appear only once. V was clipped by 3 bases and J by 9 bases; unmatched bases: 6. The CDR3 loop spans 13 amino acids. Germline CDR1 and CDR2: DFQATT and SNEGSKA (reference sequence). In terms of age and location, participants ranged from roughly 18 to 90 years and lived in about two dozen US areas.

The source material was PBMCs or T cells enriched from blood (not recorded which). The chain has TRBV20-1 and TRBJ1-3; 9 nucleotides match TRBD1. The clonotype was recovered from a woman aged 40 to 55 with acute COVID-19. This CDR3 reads CSASPGTGTTIYF. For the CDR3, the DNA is TGCAGTGCTAGTCCCGGGACAGGGACCACCATATATTTT.